The 5 T cell receptor beta chains below all came from one sample that was sequenced in a study of shared clonotypes between healthy human individuals. This table comes from immunoSEQ multiplex PCR, and its TCRdb copy is limited to in-frame clones, with some not included. The table lists under 2.5 million clones, about nine tenths of them singletons. The sample taken for sequencing was naive CD4+ T cells from PBMCs. Subset described: CD45RA+ positively selected. The receptor set was obtained from a man aged 18 to 30 in good health. Some clones in this sample may be carry-over from other donors' samples.

This chain uses TRBV29-1 with TRBJ1-1; D is perhaps TRBD1 (6 bases). The germline gives CDR1 SQVTM, CDR2 ANQGSEA. This CDR3 region has 16 residues. Trimming left V 4 bases short and J 0 bases short, with 18 bases between. The chain's CDR3 is CSVAPPNRAMNTEAFF. As DNA, the CDR3 is TGCAGCGTTGCCCCACCGAACAGGGCCATGAACACTGAAGCTTTCTTT.

The gene calls are TRBV6-6 and TRBJ2-7, with a tentative D call TRBD2 (6 bases). Germline V gene sequence: CDR1 MNHNY, CDR2 SVGAGI (reference sequence). V gave up 10 bases and J gave up 13 bases, with 17 bases separating them. The CDR3 sequence is 10 residues long. The CDR3 here is CATSSGGVYF. CDR3 coding DNA: TGTGCCACGAGCTCTGGAGGGGTTTACTTC.

This clone was seen just once. The V call is TRBV11-2, the J call TRBJ1-2; perhaps TRBD1 as D (6 bases). The V gene's germline CDR1 is SGHAT and CDR2 FQNNGV. V was shortened by 2 bases and J by 7 bases, with 23 bases between the two germline ends. CDR3 length: 17 residues. The CDR3 coding sequence is TGTGCCAGCAGCTTAATTCGGGACACCGATGGAAGGGGTGGCTACACCTTC. This gives the protein CASSLIRDTDGRGGYTF.

This chain connects TRBV10-3 to TRBJ2-1, with 10 bases lining up with TRBD2. The CDR3 is 15 amino acids. V shed 5 bases, J shed 5 bases, and the junction held 6 bases outside the gene matches. From germline, CDR1 is ENHRY and CDR2 SYGVKD. The chain's CDR3 is CAISQRTSGNNEQFF. CDR3 in DNA: TGTGCCATCAGTCAACGGACTAGCGGAAACAATGAGCAGTTCTTC.

The V and J genes are TRBV6-1 and TRBJ2-1; D remains unclear. Between the trimmed V and J ends, which lost 1 base and 5 bases, there was a span of 6 bases. Per the germline V gene, CDR1 is MNHNS and CDR2 is SASEGT. The CDR3 is 13 residues long. The DNA of the CDR3 is TGTGCCAGCAGTGAAGTTGTAAACAATGAGCAGTTCTTC. It yields the protein CASSEVVNNEQFF.